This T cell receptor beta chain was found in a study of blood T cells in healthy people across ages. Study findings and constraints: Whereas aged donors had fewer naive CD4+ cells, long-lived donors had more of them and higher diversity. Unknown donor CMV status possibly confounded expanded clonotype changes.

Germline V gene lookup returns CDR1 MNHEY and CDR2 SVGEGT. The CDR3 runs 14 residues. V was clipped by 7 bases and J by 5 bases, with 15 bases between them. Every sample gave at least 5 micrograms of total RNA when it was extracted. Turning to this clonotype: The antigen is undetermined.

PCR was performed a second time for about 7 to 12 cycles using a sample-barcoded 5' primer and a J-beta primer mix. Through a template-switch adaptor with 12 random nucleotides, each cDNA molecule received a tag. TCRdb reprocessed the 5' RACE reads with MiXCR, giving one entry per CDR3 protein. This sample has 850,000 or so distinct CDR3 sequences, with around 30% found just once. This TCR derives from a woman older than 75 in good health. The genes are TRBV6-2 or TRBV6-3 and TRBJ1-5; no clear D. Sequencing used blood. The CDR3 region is CASTLRVSDQPQHF. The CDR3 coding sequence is TGTGCCAGCACTTTACGGGTATCGGATCAGCCCCAGCATTTT.